What follows describes a single T cell receptor beta chain. Unique molecular identifiers were added to individual cDNA molecules. TCRdb independently ran MiXCR on the 5' RACE reads; one entry per CDR3 protein. The data hold more than 65,000 distinct CDR3 sequences, with around 15% observed a single time. V lost 5 bases and J lost 4; bases outside the gene matches: 11. Germline values: CDR1 SEHNR, CDR2 FQNEAQ (reference sequence). This CDR3 is 16 amino acids long. The record originates from a study of early T cells in non-severe SARS-CoV-2 infection. Turning to the study itself: Investigators sequenced bulk RNA drawn from unsorted whole blood, and chains remained unpaired.

The TCR sequence derives from an adult who was a healthcare worker with PCR-confirmed SARS-CoV-2 infection or an uninfected control (not recorded which). Source: whole blood, taken at baseline. The chain joins TRBV7-9 to TRBJ2-5; the match to TRBD2 covers 9 bases. The CDR3 bases are TGTGCCAGCAGCCCCCGTGTAGCGGGAGTCATAGAGACCCAGTACTTC. Amino acid sequence: CASSPRVAGVIETQYF.